The 21 T cell receptor beta chains presented below share a single source sample, sequenced in a study of beta chain features in type 1 diabetes. Since all of the isolated RNA was reverse transcribed, expressed TCRB transcripts were what got sequenced. Libraries were prepared by immunoSEQ multiplex PCR; TCRdb keeps only in-frame clonotypes and omits some of them. The sample contains 300,000 to 400,000 clones, over 8.5% of which appear only once. The antigens these receptors bind are not known. Whole-study findings and limits: When Type 1 diabetes patients were examined, their TCRB CDR3s proved moderately but significantly shorter in all four CD4+ subsets.

Sequenced input: central memory CD4+ T cells from blood. The receptors derive from a man aged 30 to 39 with type 1 diabetes.

This clone was observed a handful of times. The chain recombines TRBV4-3 with TRBJ2-1, with TRBD1 as a possible D gene (5 bases). The V gene lost 4 bases and the J gene lost 5 bases, with 12 bases spanning the gap. The CDR3 runs to 14 residues. Germline values: CDR1 LGHNA, CDR2 YSLEER. This CDR3 is CASSRAQGDNEQFF. The CDR3 nucleotides are TGCGCCAGCAGCCGAGCGCAGGGTGACAATGAGCAGTTCTTC.

The chain uses TRBV4-1 and TRBJ2-5; unclear D gene. Trimming left V 0 bases short and J 1 base short, with 12 bases between. There are 16 residues in the CDR3. The V gene's germline CDR1 is MGHRA and CDR2 YSYEKL. The CDR3 is CASSQDPAETQETQYF. CDR3 DNA sequence: TGCGCCAGCAGCCAAGATCCGGCAGAGACCCAAGAGACCCAGTACTTC.

The chain has TRBV29-1 and TRBJ2-1, with 11 positions matching TRBD1. The CDR3 loop spans 16 amino acids. CDR1 and CDR2 from the germline V gene are SQVTM and ANQGSEA. J lost 9 bases, V lost 6 bases, and 16 bases had no gene match. The DNA of the CDR3 is TGCAGCGTCGGAAAGGGACAGGGGGACCTAGCCAGTGAGCAGTTCTTC. Residues: CSVGKGQGDLASEQFF.

The chain employs TRBV5-4 and TRBJ2-7, with 7 bases identical to TRBD1. The trim removed 4 bases at V and 4 bases at J, leaving 8 bases unmatched. The CDR3 consists of 14 residues. The V gene's germline CDR1 is SGHNT and CDR2 YYREEE (reference sequence). CDR3 protein: CASSAGTELYEQYF. Here the CDR3 DNA reads TGTGCCAGCAGCGCCGGGACAGAATTATACGAGCAGTACTTC.

The CDR3 DNA reads TGTGCCAGCAGCTGGGACACACCCAAAAACATTCAGTACTTC. Amino acids: CASSWDTPKNIQYF. The rearrangement links TRBV2 to TRBJ2-4, with D possibly matching TRBD1 (6 bases). This CDR3 has 14 amino acids. V lost 6 bases and J lost 2, with 11 bases in between. Germline V CDR1 and CDR2: SNHLY, FYNNEI.

The CDR3 DNA sequence: TGTGCCACCAGCAAAGGACTAGCGGGAGAGAGTCCAGATACGCAGTATTTT. Its translation is CATSKGLAGESPDTQYF. V and J are TRBV15 and TRBJ2-3, with TRBD2 matching 13 bases. The CDR3 length is 17 residues. V shed 4 bases and J 4 bases; nucleotides not matched to a gene: 8. CDR1 and CDR2 (germline): LNHNV, YYDKDF (reference sequence).

This clone turned up a few times. This chain uses TRBV2 with TRBJ2-1; 9 positions match TRBD1. This CDR3 has 15 amino acids. Germline trimming cut 3 bases from V and 4 bases from J; bases unmatched to any gene: 4. The V gene's germline CDR1 is SNHLY and CDR2 FYNNEI. CDR3 sequence (DNA): TGTGCCAGCAGTGATGGGGACAGGGATTACAATGAGCAGTTCTTC. Translation gives CASSDGDRDYNEQFF.

CDR3 loop: CASSLLSLEQFF. CDR3 coding DNA: TGTGCCAGCAGTTTATTATCCCTTGAGCAGTTCTTC. The chain uses TRBV28 and TRBJ2-1; D unresolved. This CDR3 spans 12 amino acids. Germline V gene sequence: CDR1 MDHEN, CDR2 SYDVKM. V shed 1 base and J shed 9 bases, with 7 bases lying between them.

The rearrangement joins TRBV7-2 to TRBJ2-5; D gene ambiguous. The DNA end favors TRBJ2-7, so the J call may be wrong. The CDR3 length is 13 residues. Germline loops: CDR1 SGHTA, CDR2 FQGNSA. The CDR3: CASSWREAYEQYF. In DNA form, the CDR3 reads TGTGCCAGCAGCTGGCGTGAGGCCTACGAGCAGTACTTC.

A few counts support this clone. J is TRBJ1-1 and V is TRBV10-3; D is possibly TRBD1 (5 bases). This CDR3 has 12 residues. Trimming took off 11 bases at V and 1 base at J, with 11 bases between the two ends. Germline loops: CDR1 ENHRY, CDR2 SYGVKD. The CDR3 protein is CAATGQNTEAFF. CDR3 bases: TGTGCCGCCACGGGGCAGAACACTGAAGCTTTCTTT.

The chain links TRBV5-6 to TRBJ1-2; tentatively, D is TRBD1 (6 bases). This CDR3 is built from 14 residues. Trimming took off 0 bases at V and 4 bases at J, with 10 bases between the two ends. Germline lookup yields CDR1 SGHDT and CDR2 YYEEEE. The CDR3 sequence: CASSLAEGVYGYTF. DNA of the CDR3: TGTGCCAGCAGCTTGGCGGAGGGGGTCTATGGCTACACCTTC.

The chain couples TRBV6-1 to TRBJ1-5; no clear D. This CDR3 contains 13 residues. Trimming cost V 7 bases and J 7 bases, with 14 bases left between them. Germline-derived CDR1 and CDR2 are MNHNS and SASEGT. The CDR3 loop is CASTQGWGQPQHF. The CDR3 bases are TGTGCCAGCACCCAAGGCTGGGGACAGCCCCAGCATTTT.

The chain is built from TRBV7-2 and TRBJ1-3; tentatively, D is TRBD1 (6 bases). The CDR3 totals 13 residues. Trimming took 2 bases from V and 4 from J, leaving 6 bases between them. In germline, CDR1 is SGHTA, CDR2 FQGNSA. Here the CDR3 DNA reads TGTGCCAGCAGCTTACAGGGGGGAAACACCATATATTTT. Its translation: CASSLQGGNTIYF.

This clone turned up a few times. CDR3 amino acids: CASSPGGAGTQYF. DNA for the CDR3: TGTGCCAGCAGCCCAGGGGGCGCGGGGACCCAGTACTTC. V is TRBV6-6 and J is TRBJ2-5; 8 bases line up with TRBD1. Trimming took 6 bases from V and 7 from J; bases not matched to a gene: 7. The CDR3 has 13 amino acids. CDR1 MNHNY and CDR2 SVGAGI come from the germline V gene (reference sequence).

This clone has at least ten counts. The chain has TRBV4-1 and TRBJ2-2; TRBD1 matches 10 bases. CDR1 is MGHRA and CDR2 is YSYEKL in the germline V gene. J was trimmed by 7 bases and V by 3 bases; bases with no gene match: 2. CDR3 length equals 14 residues. CDR3 sequence (DNA): TGCGCCAGCAGCCAGGGACAGGGGAACGGGGAGCTGTTTTTT. Translating gives CASSQGQGNGELFF.

This clone was counted between two and nine times. The chain employs TRBV4-3 and TRBJ2-2; the match to TRBD2 covers 8 bases. CDR1 and CDR2 (germline): LGHNA, YSLEER. J was trimmed by 1 base and V by 0 bases; bases with no gene match: 4. The CDR3 sequence is 17 residues long. CDR3 sequence (DNA): TGCGCCAGCAGCCAAGATGGTAGCGGGATGAACACCGGGGAGCTGTTTTTT. Protein sequence: CASSQDGSGMNTGELFF.

This clone has just a few counts. It may be a read error: a sequence one base away is much more abundant. The identical CDR3 is also encoded by other nucleotide sequences in the sample. The chain uses TRBV4-1 and TRBJ2-7; D may be TRBD1 (5 bases). The ends were cut back, 0 bases at V and 7 bases at J, with 10 bases in the middle. In germline, CDR1 is MGHRA, CDR2 YSYEKL. CDR3 size: 13 residues. DNA for the CDR3: TGCGCCAGCAGCCAAGAAGGGGCCACGGAGCAGTACTTC. Its translation is CASSQEGATEQYF.

The chain carries TRBV5-4 and TRBJ2-1; the D is unclear. Germline CDR1 and CDR2: SGHNT and YYREEE (reference sequence). V lost 4 bases and J lost 16, with 18 bases in between. The CDR3 is 12 amino acids. The CDR3 protein is CASSVPQETAFF. The CDR3 DNA follows: TGTGCCAGCAGCGTCCCTCAGGAGACGGCTTTCTTC.

The gene calls are TRBV7-2 and TRBJ1-5; the match to TRBD1 covers 9 bases. The germline V gene encodes CDR1 SGHTA and CDR2 FQGNSA. CDR3 size: 15 residues. V was pared by 5 bases and J by 7 bases, with 9 bases of the junction left unmatched. The CDR3 spells CASSQTGQGGQPQHF. The CDR3 nucleotides read TGTGCCAGCAGCCAAACGGGACAGGGAGGCCAGCCCCAGCATTTT.

Ten or more counts support this clone. The chain combines TRBV27 with TRBJ1-1; weak D call: TRBD1 (6 bases). V was shortened by 4 bases and J by 3 bases, with 15 bases between the two germline ends. This CDR3 comprises 15 residues. Germline assignment: CDR1 MNHEY and CDR2 SMNVEV (reference sequence). For the CDR3, the DNA is TGTGCCAGCAGTTCGTTGGGGGCGGGGGACACTGAAGCTTTCTTT. This sequence encodes CASSSLGAGDTEAFF.

This clone came up a few times. CDR3 in DNA: TGTGCCGCGGGCCCCAAGGGCAGGTTAAGGACCTACAATGAGCAGTTCTTC. This encodes CAAGPKGRLRTYNEQFF. The V and J genes are TRBV27 and TRBJ2-1; maybe TRBD2 (5 bases). V was pared by 11 bases and J by 2 bases, with 25 bases between. The CDR3 is 17 residues long. Germline CDR1 and CDR2: MNHEY and SMNVEV (reference sequence).